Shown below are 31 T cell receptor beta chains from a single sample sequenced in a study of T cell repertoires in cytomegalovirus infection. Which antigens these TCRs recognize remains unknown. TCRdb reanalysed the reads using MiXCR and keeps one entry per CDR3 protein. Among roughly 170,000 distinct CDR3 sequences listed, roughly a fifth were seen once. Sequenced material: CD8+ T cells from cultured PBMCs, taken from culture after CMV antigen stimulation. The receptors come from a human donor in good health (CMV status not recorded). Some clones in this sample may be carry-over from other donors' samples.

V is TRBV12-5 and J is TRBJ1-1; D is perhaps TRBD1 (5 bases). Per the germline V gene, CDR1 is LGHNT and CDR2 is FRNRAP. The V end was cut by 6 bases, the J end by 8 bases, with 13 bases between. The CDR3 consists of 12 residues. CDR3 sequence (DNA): TGTGCTAGTGGATTCCAGGGTGGCGAAGCTTTCTTT. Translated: CASGFQGGEAFF.

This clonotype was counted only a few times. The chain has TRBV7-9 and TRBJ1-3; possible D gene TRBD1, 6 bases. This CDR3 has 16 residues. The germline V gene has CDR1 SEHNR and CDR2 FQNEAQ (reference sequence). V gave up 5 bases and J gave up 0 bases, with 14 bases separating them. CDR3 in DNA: TGTGCCAGCAGCGACGGACAGAGAAGCTCTGGAAACACCATATATTTT. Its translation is CASSDGQRSSGNTIYF.

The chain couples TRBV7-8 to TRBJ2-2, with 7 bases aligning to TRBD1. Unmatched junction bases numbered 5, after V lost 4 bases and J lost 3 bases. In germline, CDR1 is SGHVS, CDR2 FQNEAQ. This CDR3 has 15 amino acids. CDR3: CASSYGTADTGELFF. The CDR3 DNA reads TGTGCCAGCAGCTATGGGACAGCCGACACCGGGGAGCTGTTTTTT.

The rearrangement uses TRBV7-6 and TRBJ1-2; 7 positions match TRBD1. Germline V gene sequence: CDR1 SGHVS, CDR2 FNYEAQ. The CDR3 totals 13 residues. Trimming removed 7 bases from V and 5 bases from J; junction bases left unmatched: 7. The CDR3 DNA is TGTGCCAGCATCGAGGGACAGTCTTATGGCTACACCTTC. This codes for CASIEGQSYGYTF.

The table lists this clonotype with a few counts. The CDR3 DNA reads as TGTGCCAGCAGCCCTATGGGACACCAAATCGGCTCTGGAAACACCATATATTTT. Translating gives CASSPMGHQIGSGNTIYF. This chain connects TRBV12-3 or TRBV12-4 to TRBJ1-3; possibly TRBD1 for D (6 bases). Between the trimmed V and J ends, which lost 6 bases and 0 bases, there was a span of 21 bases. The CDR3 length is 18 residues.

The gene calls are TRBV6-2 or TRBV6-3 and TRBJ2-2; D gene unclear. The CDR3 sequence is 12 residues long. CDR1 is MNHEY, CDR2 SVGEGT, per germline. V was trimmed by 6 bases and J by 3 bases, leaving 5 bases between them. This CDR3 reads CASSRDTGELFF. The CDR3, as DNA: TGTGCCAGCAGCCGGGACACCGGGGAGCTGTTTTTT.

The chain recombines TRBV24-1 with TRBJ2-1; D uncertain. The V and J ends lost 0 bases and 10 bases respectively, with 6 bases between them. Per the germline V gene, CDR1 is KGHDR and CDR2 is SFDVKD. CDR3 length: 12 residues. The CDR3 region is CATSDLLDEQFF. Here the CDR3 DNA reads TGTGCCACCAGTGATTTGCTGGACGAGCAGTTCTTC.

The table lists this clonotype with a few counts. The CDR3 DNA is TGTGCCACCGCCAAGGCTCCTCACGGGGAGCTGTTTTTT. It encodes CATAKAPHGELFF. The chain links TRBV19 to TRBJ2-2, with D unresolved. Between the trimmed V and J ends, which lost 10 bases and 7 bases, there was a span of 16 bases. CDR1 and CDR2 from the germline V gene are LNHDA and SQIVND (reference sequence). CDR3 length: 13 amino acids.

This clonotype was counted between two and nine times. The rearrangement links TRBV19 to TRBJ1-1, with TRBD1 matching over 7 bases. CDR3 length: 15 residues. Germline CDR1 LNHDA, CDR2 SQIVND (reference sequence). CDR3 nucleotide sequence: TGTGCGACCTCCGTTCAACACAGGGGAAACACTGAAGCTTTCTTT. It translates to CATSVQHRGNTEAFF.

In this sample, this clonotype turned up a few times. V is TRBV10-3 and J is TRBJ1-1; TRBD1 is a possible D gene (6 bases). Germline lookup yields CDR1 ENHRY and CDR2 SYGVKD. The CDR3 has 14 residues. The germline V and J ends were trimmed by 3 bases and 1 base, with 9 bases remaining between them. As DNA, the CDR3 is TGTGCCATCAGTGAAGGACAGCGGAACACTGAAGCTTTCTTT. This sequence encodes CAISEGQRNTEAFF.

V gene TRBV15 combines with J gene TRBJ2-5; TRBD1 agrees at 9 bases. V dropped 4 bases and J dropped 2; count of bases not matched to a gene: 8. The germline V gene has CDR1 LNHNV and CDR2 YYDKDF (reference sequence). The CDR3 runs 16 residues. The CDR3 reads CATSTEDRGYQETQYF. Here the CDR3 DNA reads TGTGCCACCAGCACGGAGGACAGGGGATATCAAGAGACCCAGTACTTC. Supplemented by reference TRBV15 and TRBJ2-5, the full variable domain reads DAMVIQNPRYQVTQFGKPVTLSCSQTLNHNVMYWYQQKSSQAPKLLFHYYDKDFNNEADTPDNFQSRRPNTSFCFLDIRSPGLGDTAMYLCATSTEDRGYQETQYFGPGTRLLVL.

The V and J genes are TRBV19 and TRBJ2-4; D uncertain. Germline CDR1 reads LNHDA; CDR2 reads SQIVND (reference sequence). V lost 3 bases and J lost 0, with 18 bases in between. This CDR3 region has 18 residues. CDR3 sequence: CASSIGDQYFLAKNIQYF. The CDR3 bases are TGTGCCAGTAGTATCGGCGACCAATACTTTCTAGCCAAAAACATTCAGTACTTC.

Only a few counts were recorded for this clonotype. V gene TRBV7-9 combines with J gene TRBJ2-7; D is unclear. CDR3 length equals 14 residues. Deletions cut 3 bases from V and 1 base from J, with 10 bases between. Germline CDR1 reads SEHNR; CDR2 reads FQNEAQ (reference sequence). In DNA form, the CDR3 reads TGTGCCAGCAGCTTGGGTCAGAGTTCCTACGAGCAGTACTTC. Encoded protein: CASSLGQSSYEQYF.

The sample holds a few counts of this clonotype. CDR3: CASSQYGGPQGADEAFF. The CDR3 DNA reads TGCGCCAGCAGCCAATATGGGGGACCACAGGGGGCGGATGAAGCTTTCTTT. This chain uses TRBV4-3 with TRBJ1-1, with 9 bases identical to TRBD1. V shed 2 bases, J shed 7 bases, and the junction held 14 bases outside the gene matches. The CDR3 totals 17 residues. Germline assignment: CDR1 LGHNA and CDR2 YSLEER.

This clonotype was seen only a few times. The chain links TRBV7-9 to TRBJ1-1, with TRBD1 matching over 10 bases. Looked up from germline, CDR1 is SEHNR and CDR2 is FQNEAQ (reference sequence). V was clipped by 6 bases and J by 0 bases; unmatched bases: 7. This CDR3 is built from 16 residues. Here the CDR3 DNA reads TGTGCCAGCAGACCCGGGACAGGGGATATGAACACTGAAGCTTTCTTT. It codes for CASRPGTGDMNTEAFF.

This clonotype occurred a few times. The CDR3 protein is CASSLNPPSIGSYNEQFF. The CDR3 DNA reads TGTGCCAGCAGCTTAAATCCCCCTAGCATAGGGTCCTACAATGAGCAGTTCTTC. The J gene is TRBJ2-1, the V gene TRBV7-3; tentative D call: TRBD2 (5 bases). The CDR3 extends over 18 amino acids. V dropped 1 base and J dropped 1 base, with 17 bases sitting between them. CDR1 is SGHTA, CDR2 FQGTGA, per germline.

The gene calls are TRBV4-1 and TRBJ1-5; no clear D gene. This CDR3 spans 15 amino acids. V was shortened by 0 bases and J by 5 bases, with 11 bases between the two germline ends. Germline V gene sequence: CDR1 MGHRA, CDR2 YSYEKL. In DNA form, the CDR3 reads TGCGCCAGCAGCCAAGACCCCCGGGGAGATCAGCCCCAGCATTTT. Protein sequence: CASSQDPRGDQPQHF.

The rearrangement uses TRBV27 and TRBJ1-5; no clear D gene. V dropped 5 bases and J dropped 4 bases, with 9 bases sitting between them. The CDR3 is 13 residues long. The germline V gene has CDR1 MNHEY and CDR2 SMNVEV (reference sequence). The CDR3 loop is CASSLMRNQPQHF. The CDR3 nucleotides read TGTGCCAGCAGTCTGATGAGGAATCAGCCCCAGCATTTT.

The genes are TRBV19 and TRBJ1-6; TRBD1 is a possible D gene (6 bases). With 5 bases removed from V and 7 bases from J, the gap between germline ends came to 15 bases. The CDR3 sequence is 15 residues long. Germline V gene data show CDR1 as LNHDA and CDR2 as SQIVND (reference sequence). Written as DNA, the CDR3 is TGTGCCAGTAGTCCCGGGGGACACGGAAATTCACCCCTCCACTTT. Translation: CASSPGGHGNSPLHF.

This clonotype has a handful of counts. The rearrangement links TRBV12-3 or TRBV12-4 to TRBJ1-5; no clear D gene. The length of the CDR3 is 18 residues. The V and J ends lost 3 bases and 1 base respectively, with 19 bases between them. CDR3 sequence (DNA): TGTGCCAGCAGTTTCGAACTCCCTATAGGCCCCAGCAATCAGCCCCAGCATTTT. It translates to CASSFELPIGPSNQPQHF.

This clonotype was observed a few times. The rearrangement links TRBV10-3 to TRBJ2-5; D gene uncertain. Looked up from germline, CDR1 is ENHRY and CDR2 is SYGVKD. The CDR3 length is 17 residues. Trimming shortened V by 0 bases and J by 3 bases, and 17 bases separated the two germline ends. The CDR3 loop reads CAISESNLARKEETQYF. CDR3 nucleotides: TGTGCCATCAGTGAGTCGAATCTGGCGCGGAAGGAAGAGACCCAGTACTTC.

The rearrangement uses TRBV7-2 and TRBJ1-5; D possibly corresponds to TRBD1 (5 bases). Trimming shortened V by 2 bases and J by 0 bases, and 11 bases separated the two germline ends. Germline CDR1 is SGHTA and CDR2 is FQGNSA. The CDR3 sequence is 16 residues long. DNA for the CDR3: TGTGCCAGCAGCTTACGGTCAGGGCTTAGCAATCAGCCCCAGCATTTT. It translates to CASSLRSGLSNQPQHF.

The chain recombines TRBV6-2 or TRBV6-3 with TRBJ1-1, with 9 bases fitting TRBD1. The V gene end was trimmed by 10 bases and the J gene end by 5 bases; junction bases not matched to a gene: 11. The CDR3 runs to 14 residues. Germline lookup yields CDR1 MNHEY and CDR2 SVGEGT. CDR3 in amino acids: CATYTGTGRTEAFF. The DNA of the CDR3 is TGTGCCACCTATACTGGGACAGGGAGAACTGAAGCTTTCTTT.

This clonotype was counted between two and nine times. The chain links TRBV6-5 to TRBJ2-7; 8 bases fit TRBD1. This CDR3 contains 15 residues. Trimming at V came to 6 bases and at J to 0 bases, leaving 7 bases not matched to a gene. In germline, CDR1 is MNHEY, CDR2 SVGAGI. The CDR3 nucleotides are TGTGCCAGCAGCTTCGGACAGGGCGGCTCCTACGAGCAGTACTTC. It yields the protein CASSFGQGGSYEQYF.

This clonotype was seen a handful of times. Written as DNA, the CDR3 is TGTGCCAGCAGCTTAACGCACCGGACAGGGGATTCGGCTAACTATGGCTACACCTTC. Translation gives CASSLTHRTGDSANYGYTF. This chain connects TRBV7-3 to TRBJ1-2, with 9 nucleotides matching TRBD1. With 0 bases clipped from V and 0 bases from J, the junction kept 11 bases outside the gene matches. Germline values: CDR1 SGHTA, CDR2 FQGTGA. CDR3 size: 19 residues.

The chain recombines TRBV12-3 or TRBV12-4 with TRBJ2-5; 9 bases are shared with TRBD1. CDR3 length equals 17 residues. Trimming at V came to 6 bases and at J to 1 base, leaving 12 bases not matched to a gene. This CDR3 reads CASSSGETGGLQETQYF. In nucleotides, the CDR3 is TGTGCCAGCAGCTCTGGGGAGACAGGGGGGCTCCAAGAGACCCAGTACTTC.

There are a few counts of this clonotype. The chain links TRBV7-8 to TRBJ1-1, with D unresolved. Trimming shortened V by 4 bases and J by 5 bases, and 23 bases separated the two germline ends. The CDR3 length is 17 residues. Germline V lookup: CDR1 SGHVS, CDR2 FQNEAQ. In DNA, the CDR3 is TGTGCCAGCAGCTCCGGATCCCGCCCCTGGGAAAAGACTGAAGCTTTCTTT. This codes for CASSSGSRPWEKTEAFF.

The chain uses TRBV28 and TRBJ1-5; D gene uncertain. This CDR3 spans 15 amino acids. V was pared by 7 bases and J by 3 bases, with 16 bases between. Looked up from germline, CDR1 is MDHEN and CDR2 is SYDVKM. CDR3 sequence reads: CASTPQGGVNQPQHF. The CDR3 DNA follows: TGTGCCAGCACCCCCCAAGGCGGGGTCAATCAGCCCCAGCATTTT.

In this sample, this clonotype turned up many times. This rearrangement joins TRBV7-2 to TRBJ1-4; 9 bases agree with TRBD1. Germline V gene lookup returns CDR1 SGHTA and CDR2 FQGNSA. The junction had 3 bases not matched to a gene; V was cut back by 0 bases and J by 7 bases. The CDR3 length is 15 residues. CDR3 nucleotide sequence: TGTGCCAGCAGCTTAGCGACAGGGGGAAGTGAAAAACTGTTTTTT. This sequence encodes CASSLATGGSEKLFF.

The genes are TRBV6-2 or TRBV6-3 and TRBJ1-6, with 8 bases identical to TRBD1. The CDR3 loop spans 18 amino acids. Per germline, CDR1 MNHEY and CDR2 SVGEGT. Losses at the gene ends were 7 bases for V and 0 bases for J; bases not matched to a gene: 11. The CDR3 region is CASTIGTGGGSYNSPLHF. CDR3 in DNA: TGTGCCAGCACCATTGGGACAGGAGGCGGCTCCTATAATTCACCCCTCCACTTT.

The DNA for the CDR3 is TGCGCCAGCAGCCAAGATTGGAAGACTACCTACGAGCAGTACTTC. Protein sequence: CASSQDWKTTYEQYF. The rearrangement links TRBV4-1 to TRBJ2-7; D may be TRBD2 (5 bases). This CDR3 spans 15 amino acids. Germline V gene data show CDR1 as MGHRA and CDR2 as YSYEKL. V lost 0 bases, J lost 2 bases, and 11 bases lay in between.